The 10 T cell receptor beta chains presented below share a single source sample, sequenced in a study of radiation and T cells in renal cell carcinoma. Time point in this sample: blood 2 weeks post-SBRT. Treatment defined: 15 Gy SBRT to primary tumor, nephrectomy 4 weeks later. This table comes from immunoSEQ multiplex PCR, and its TCRdb copy is limited to in-frame clones, with some not included. The table has 150,000 to 180,000 clones, around 90% seen once. Specimen: blood, collected from a patient whose treatment included radiotherapy and nephrectomy. The receptors were gathered from a woman in her fifties or sixties with renal cell carcinoma.

The rearrangement uses TRBV6-6 and TRBJ1-5; a possible D gene is TRBD1 (5 bases). V was clipped by 0 bases and J by 11 bases, with 14 bases between them. The CDR3 has 14 amino acids. Germline V gives CDR1 MNHNY, CDR2 SVGAGI (reference sequence). CDR3 in amino acids: CASSYSGGRGAQHF. In nucleotides, the CDR3 is TGTGCCAGCAGTTACTCGGGGGGGAGAGGAGCCCAGCATTTT.

This clone has just one count. The chain couples TRBV7-9 to TRBJ1-4; D may be TRBD1 (5 bases). V lost 1 base and J lost 7, with 13 bases in between. CDR3 length equals 15 residues. Per germline, CDR1 SEHNR and CDR2 FQNEAQ (reference sequence). In DNA, the CDR3 is TGTGCCAGCAGCTTAGAACGACAGCATGGTGAAAAACTGTTTTTT. It yields the protein CASSLERQHGEKLFF.

The V and J genes are TRBV5-5 and TRBJ2-7; TRBD1 aligns across 9 bases. The germline V gene encodes CDR1 SGHKS and CDR2 YYEKEE (reference sequence). Germline trimming cut 0 bases from V and 2 bases from J; bases unmatched to any gene: 6. The CDR3 has 16 amino acids. CDR3 DNA: TGTGCCAGCAGCTTGGCCGGGGACAGGGCAACCTACGAGCAGTACTTC. It yields the protein CASSLAGDRATYEQYF.

CDR3 bases: TGTGCCAGCAGCTTAGGTCCGGACGCCGGGAGGGGAAACATTCAGTACTTC. It specifies CASSLGPDAGRGNIQYF. This chain joins TRBV7-9 and TRBJ2-4; 8 bases fit TRBD2. The germline V gene encodes CDR1 SEHNR and CDR2 FQNEAQ (reference sequence). The CDR3 is 17 amino acids. Trimming cost V 1 base and J 6 bases; bases outside gene matches: 11.

The chain joins TRBV19 to TRBJ2-1; D ambiguous. Looked up from germline, CDR1 is LNHDA and CDR2 is SQIVND (reference sequence). Trimming cost V 0 bases and J 7 bases, with 10 bases left between them. The CDR3 length is 14 residues. In DNA, the CDR3 is TGTGCCAGTAGTATAGACTTCCAGTCAAATGAGCAGTTCTTC. Translated: CASSIDFQSNEQFF.

CDR3 sequence: CASSPPSGRWSYNEQFF. The CDR3 bases are TGTGCCAGCTCACCACCGTCGGGCAGGTGGTCCTACAATGAGCAGTTCTTC. The V and J genes are TRBV18 and TRBJ2-1, with D unclear. The CDR3 sequence is 17 residues long. CDR1 is KGHSH and CDR2 is LQKENI in the germline V gene. Trimming took 0 bases from V and 1 from J, leaving 13 bases between them.

V usage is TRBV2 and J usage is TRBJ1-4; 8 positions match TRBD1. The CDR3 has 15 amino acids. The J segment lost 7 bases and the V segment lost 5 bases, leaving 9 bases of the junction unmatched. CDR1 and CDR2 from the germline V gene are SNHLY and FYNNEI. Here the CDR3 DNA reads TGTGCCAGCAGTCGGCAGGGGGCGAGCGGTGAAAAACTGTTTTTT. As protein: CASSRQGASGEKLFF.

V usage is TRBV5-6 and J usage is TRBJ2-5, with 8 nucleotides matching TRBD1. With V trimmed by 4 bases and J by 3 bases, 8 bases remained unmatched. The germline CDR1 and CDR2 sequences are SGHDT and YYEEEE. The CDR3 has 15 residues. The chain's CDR3 is CASSTAGTGKETQYF. For the CDR3, the DNA is TGTGCCAGCAGCACAGCCGGGACAGGAAAAGAGACCCAGTACTTC.

This clone came up a few times. The rearrangement joins TRBV10-3 to TRBJ1-1, with D possibly matching TRBD1 (5 bases). This CDR3 is built from 12 residues. V was trimmed by 9 bases and J by 0 bases, leaving 8 bases between them. From germline, CDR1 is ENHRY and CDR2 SYGVKD. The CDR3 loop reads CAIGQLNTEAFF. CDR3 nucleotide sequence: TGTGCCATAGGACAATTGAACACTGAAGCTTTCTTT.

This chain connects TRBV7-9 to TRBJ2-1; D unresolved. The CDR3 runs 13 residues. The V gene's germline CDR1 is SEHNR and CDR2 FQNEAQ (reference sequence). V was trimmed by 5 bases and J by 0 bases, leaving 5 bases between them. This CDR3 reads CASSPSSYNEQFF. Here the CDR3 DNA reads TGTGCCAGCAGCCCGAGCTCCTACAATGAGCAGTTCTTC.